The 7 T cell receptor beta chains below come from one sample, sequenced in a study of Graves' ophthalmopathy and Graves' hyperthyroidism. Investigators amplified TCR beta CDR3 regions from RNA transcripts. HTBI-primed RT-PCR formed the first round, and a multiplex PCR formed the second. Using its own MiXCR run on the multiplex PCR reads, TCRdb lists one record per CDR3 protein. Found here are around 1.1 million distinct CDR3 sequences, roughly two fifths of them singletons; the top ten hold 11%. Sequencing was carried out using peripheral blood or thyroid tissue (not recorded which). These receptors all stem from an adult man with Graves' hyperthyroidism.

This clonotype was observed at least ten times. The chain recombines TRBV4-1 with TRBJ1-5; 7 bases match TRBD1. V shed 1 base and J 0 bases; nucleotides not matched to a gene: 6. The CDR3 length is 17 residues. Germline V CDR1 and CDR2: MGHRA, YSYEKL. DNA for the CDR3: TGCGCCAGCAGCCAAGTAGGGACAGCCCTTAGCAATCAGCCCCAGCATTTT. Amino acids: CASSQVGTALSNQPQHF.

V gene TRBV5-1 combines with J gene TRBJ2-2; D is uncertain. Germline V CDR1 and CDR2: SGHRS, YFSETQ. V dropped 3 bases and J dropped 5 bases, with 8 bases sitting between them. The CDR3 runs to 13 residues. The CDR3 loop reads CASSWTRTGELFF. CDR3 coding DNA: TGCGCCAGCAGCTGGACCAGGACCGGGGAGCTGTTTTTT.

The chain is built from TRBV2 and TRBJ1-6; D gene unclear. The germline V and J ends were trimmed by 0 bases and 0 bases, with 9 bases remaining between them. CDR1 is SNHLY and CDR2 is FYNNEI in the germline V gene. CDR3 size: 17 residues. The CDR3 here is CASSEAYGSSYNSPLHF. CDR3 nucleotide sequence: TGTGCCAGCAGTGAAGCATACGGGAGCTCCTATAATTCACCCCTCCACTTT.

A few counts support this clonotype. V is TRBV3-1 and J is TRBJ2-5; no definite D call. V was shortened by 4 bases and J by 7 bases, with 10 bases between the two germline ends. The germline V gene encodes CDR1 LGHDT and CDR2 YNNKEL (reference sequence). The CDR3 contains 12 residues. Written as DNA, the CDR3 is TGTGCCAGCAGCCCCCCCGATAGGACCCAGTACTTC. It codes for CASSPPDRTQYF.

In regard to this clonotype: Since the CDR3 does not end with the conserved phenylalanine or tryptophan, this likely comes from a read error. Because the CDR3's place on the DNA is in doubt, the DNA is left out and the CDR3 is given as listed by TCRdb. This chain joins TRBV20-1 and TRBJ2-7; the table's D call, TRBD2, was not checked against the DNA. The germline gives CDR1 DFQATT, CDR2 SNEGSKA (reference sequence). The CDR3 has 12 residues if both end residues are counted. The CDR3 sequence is CSARDGLIRTNY.

As for this clonotype: The junction does not match germline at one end; this may be a read error. The CDR3 coding sequence is TGTGCCACCAGCAGAGATGGGGACAACGTCCTGACTTTC. Protein product: CATSRDGDNVLTF. The chain uses TRBV15 and TRBJ2-6; D unclear. CDR3 size: 13 residues. The germline V gene encodes CDR1 LNHNV and CDR2 YYDKDF (reference sequence). The full variable domain, completed using reference TRBV15 and TRBJ2-6, is DAMVIQNPRYQVTQFGKPVTLSCSQTLNHNVMYWYQQKSSQAPKLLFHYYDKDFNNEADTPDNFQSRRPNTSFCFLDIRSPGLGDTAMYLCATSRDGDNVLTFGAGSRLTVL.

Here the CDR3 DNA reads TGTGCCAGCAGTTTAATCCAGGTTAATGAAAAACTGTTTTTT. Its translation is CASSLIQVNEKLFF. The V gene is TRBV28, the J gene TRBJ1-4; D not certain. The V gene's germline CDR1 is MDHEN and CDR2 SYDVKM. This CDR3 is 14 amino acids long. V was clipped by 2 bases and J by 4 bases, with 8 bases between them.